A single sample gave rise to the 28 T cell receptor beta chains below, sequenced in a study of response to subunit inactivated influenza vaccine. MiXCR, run by TCRdb on the RT-PCR reads, gives a single entry per CDR3 protein. The sample yields fewer than 750,000 distinct CDR3 sequences, approximately 14% seen once. This specimen was PBMCs from blood, taken roughly 13 days after vaccination. The receptors stem from a man aged 50-59 years who received an inactivated influenza vaccine.

This clonotype was seen ten or more times. V usage is TRBV28 and J usage is TRBJ1-2; D gene unclear. Trimming pared 3 bases from V and 6 bases from J, leaving 17 bases between. CDR1 is MDHEN, CDR2 SYDVKM, per germline. The CDR3 extends over 15 amino acids. In nucleotides, the CDR3 is TGTGCCAGCAGTTTCTCAATTTACACTATCGATGGCTACACCTTC. It is translated as CASSFSIYTIDGYTF.

CDR3 loop: CASSPGQSNTEAFF. CDR3 coding DNA: TGCGCCAGCAGCCCCGGACAGAGTAACACTGAAGCTTTCTTT. The V gene is TRBV5-1, the J gene TRBJ1-1; possible D gene TRBD1, 6 bases. Trimming removed 4 bases at V and 2 bases at J, with 12 bases between. The CDR3 extends over 14 amino acids. Germline lookup yields CDR1 SGHRS and CDR2 YFSETQ.

The V gene is TRBV5-4, the J gene TRBJ1-2; TRBD1 matches at 12 bases. Germline V gene sequence: CDR1 SGHNT, CDR2 YYREEE (reference sequence). V was pared by 10 bases and J by 8 bases, with 12 bases of the junction left unmatched. CDR3 size: 14 residues. The CDR3 loop reads CAANKRDRGRGYTF. In DNA form, the CDR3 reads TGTGCCGCTAATAAAAGGGACAGGGGGCGAGGCTACACCTTC.

This clonotype was counted many times. The chain joins TRBV4-1 to TRBJ2-5; TRBD2 aligns across 9 bases. Trimming cost V 6 bases and J 2 bases; bases outside gene matches: 13. The CDR3 is 17 residues long. Germline V gene sequence: CDR1 MGHRA, CDR2 YSYEKL. This CDR3 is CASRRWLAGIMQETQYF. The CDR3 DNA reads TGCGCCAGCAGAAGGTGGCTAGCGGGGATAATGCAAGAGACCCAGTACTTC.

This rearrangement joins TRBV27 to TRBJ2-7; TRBD1 matches 11 bases. CDR3 length: 15 residues. The V gene end was trimmed by 6 bases and the J gene end by 3 bases; junction bases not matched to a gene: 7. Germline-derived CDR1 and CDR2 are MNHEY and SMNVEV (reference sequence). In DNA form, the CDR3 reads TGTGCCAGCAGAGGGGCGGGACAGGGGGTCTACGAGCAGTACTTC. This translates into CASRGAGQGVYEQYF.

This clonotype was seen a few times. DNA for the CDR3: TGCAGTGCGAGTACGCAGAGTACGCAGTATTTT. Its translation: CSASTQSTQYF. This sequence joins TRBV20-1 and TRBJ2-3, with D unclear. Trimming removed 6 bases at V and 8 bases at J, with 12 bases between. The CDR3 has 11 amino acids. The germline V gene has CDR1 DFQATT and CDR2 SNEGSKA (reference sequence).

The rearrangement links TRBV3-1 to TRBJ1-5; 9 bases agree with TRBD1. The ends lost 5 bases at V and 6 bases at J; junction bases unmatched: 5. This CDR3 is 14 amino acids long. CDR1 is LGHDT and CDR2 is YNNKEL in the germline V gene (reference sequence). The CDR3 sequence is CASSWGQGGQPQHF. CDR3 nucleotides: TGTGCCAGCAGCTGGGGACAGGGCGGTCAGCCCCAGCATTTT. Variable domain in full (rest from reference TRBV3-1 and TRBJ1-5): DTAVSQTPKYLVTQMGNDKSIKCEQNLGHDTMYWYKQDSKKFLKIMFSYNNKELIINETVPNRFSPKSPDKAHLNLHINSLELGDSAVYFCASSWGQGGQPQHFGDGTRLSIL.

The genes are TRBV2 and TRBJ2-7; possibly TRBD2 for D (6 bases). V shed 3 bases and J shed 3 bases, with 15 bases lying between them. Looked up from germline, CDR1 is SNHLY and CDR2 is FYNNEI. The CDR3 consists of 15 residues. CDR3 protein: CASSEGSGGDYEQYF. The CDR3 nucleotides read TGTGCCAGCAGTGAGGGTAGCGGAGGGGACTACGAGCAGTACTTC.

The CDR3 DNA reads as TGTGCCAGCAAAGAAGACAGGGGATCACCCCTCCACTTT. Protein sequence: CASKEDRGSPLHF. The chain employs TRBV6-2 or TRBV6-3 and TRBJ1-6; TRBD1 aligns across 8 bases. The CDR3 is 13 amino acids. The J segment lost 10 bases and the V segment lost 7 bases, leaving 6 bases of the junction unmatched. Germline V gene data show CDR1 as MNHEY and CDR2 as SVGEGT.

In its sample, this clonotype was seen a few times. The rearrangement joins TRBV5-1 to TRBJ1-2; TRBD1 is a possible D gene (5 bases). From germline, CDR1 is SGHRS and CDR2 YFSETQ. This CDR3 has 14 amino acids. V shed 0 bases and J shed 4 bases, with 10 bases lying between them. CDR3 sequence: CASSLDRGSYGYTF. In DNA, the CDR3 is TGCGCCAGCAGCTTGGATAGGGGTAGCTATGGCTACACCTTC.

The rearrangement links TRBV28 to TRBJ1-4; 7 bases align to TRBD1. CDR1 and CDR2 from the germline V gene are MDHEN and SYDVKM. The CDR3 covers 14 residues. The trim removed 6 bases at V and 7 bases at J, leaving 8 bases unmatched. This chain's CDR3 is CASSLGGGIEKLFF. Written as DNA, the CDR3 is TGTGCCAGCAGCCTAGGAGGGGGCATTGAAAAACTGTTTTTT.

The chain carries TRBV11-2 and TRBJ2-5; no clear D. From germline, CDR1 is SGHAT and CDR2 FQNNGV. Trimming left V 7 bases short and J 4 bases short, with 28 bases between. The CDR3 sequence is 18 residues long. The CDR3 loop reads CASNPILSGPTVGETQYF. Written as DNA, the CDR3 is TGTGCCAGCAACCCTATCTTATCCGGGCCCACAGTGGGAGAGACCCAGTACTTC.

The chain uses TRBV5-6 and TRBJ2-1; 15 nucleotides agree with TRBD2. The CDR3 runs 15 residues. CDR1 and CDR2 from the germline V gene are SGHDT and YYEEEE. The junction had 7 bases not matched to a gene; V was cut back by 7 bases and J by 8 bases. The CDR3 nucleotides are TGTGCCAGCTGGAGGACTAGCGGGAGGGCCCATGAGCAGTTCTTC. Translated: CASWRTSGRAHEQFF.

The rearrangement joins TRBV9 to TRBJ2-2; 8 bases match TRBD1. The junction had 9 bases not matched to a gene; V was cut back by 0 bases and J by 5 bases. CDR1 and CDR2 from the germline V gene are SGDLS and YYNGEE. The CDR3 extends over 17 amino acids. CDR3: CASSVATGTGGTGELFF. CDR3 coding DNA: TGTGCCAGCAGCGTAGCTACTGGGACAGGCGGTACCGGGGAGCTGTTTTTT.

CDR3 region: CASSSGGASTDTQYF. The CDR3 DNA follows: TGTGCCAGCAGCTCCGGGGGGGCTAGCACAGATACGCAGTATTTT. The rearrangement uses TRBV11-2 and TRBJ2-3, with TRBD2 matching over 8 bases. Germline assignment: CDR1 SGHAT and CDR2 FQNNGV. The length of the CDR3 is 15 residues. V trimming: 4 bases; J trimming: 0 bases; junction bases outside the gene matches: 3.

Only a few counts were recorded for this clonotype. CDR3 coding DNA: TGTGCCAGCAGCCATAAGACAGGGGTCTCACCCCTCCACTTT. This encodes CASSHKTGVSPLHF. The chain combines TRBV27 with TRBJ1-6; 8 positions agree with TRBD1. The germline CDR1 and CDR2 sequences are MNHEY and SMNVEV (reference sequence). This CDR3 has 14 amino acids. With V trimmed by 6 bases and J by 10 bases, 8 bases remained unmatched.

This clonotype has just a few counts. The chain combines TRBV6-1 with TRBJ2-1; TRBD2 is a possible D gene (5 bases). V was clipped by 8 bases and J by 10 bases, with 18 bases between them. Per germline, CDR1 MNHNS and CDR2 SASEGT. The CDR3 sequence is 13 residues long. The CDR3 is CASAEAWTGEQFF. In DNA form, the CDR3 reads TGTGCCAGCGCCGAAGCCTGGACGGGGGAGCAGTTCTTC.

The rearrangement joins TRBV28 to TRBJ2-7; TRBD1 aligns across 10 bases. J lost 2 bases, V lost 6 bases, and 7 bases had no gene match. The germline gives CDR1 MDHEN, CDR2 SYDVKM. This CDR3 region has 15 residues. The CDR3 nucleotides are TGTGCCAGCAGACCCGCGGGACAGGGGACCTACGAGCAGTACTTC. Its translation: CASRPAGQGTYEQYF.

This clonotype has a count of ten or more. V gene TRBV12-3 or TRBV12-4 combines with J gene TRBJ1-6; D is unresolved. There are 13 residues in the CDR3. V was trimmed by 1 base and J by 7 bases, leaving 5 bases between them. The CDR3: CASSLEANSPLHF. The DNA for the CDR3 is TGTGCCAGCAGTTTAGAGGCAAATTCACCCCTCCACTTT.

This rearrangement joins TRBV20-1 to TRBJ2-2, with D unclear. The length of the CDR3 is 11 residues. Germline CDR1 DFQATT, CDR2 SNEGSKA (reference sequence). V was pared by 4 bases and J by 8 bases, with 8 bases between. The CDR3 region is CSANLPGELFF. Here the CDR3 DNA reads TGCAGTGCTAACCTCCCGGGGGAGCTGTTTTTT.

This rearrangement joins TRBV27 to TRBJ2-1; 12 positions agree with TRBD2. Losses at the gene ends were 7 bases for V and 6 bases for J; bases not matched to a gene: 4. Per the germline V gene, CDR1 is MNHEY and CDR2 is SMNVEV (reference sequence). CDR3 length: 14 amino acids. The CDR3 DNA is TGTGCCAGCACCCTAGCGGGAGGGGCCAATGAGCAGTTCTTC. This codes for CASTLAGGANEQFF.

This clonotype was counted many times. The chain combines TRBV6-5 with TRBJ1-1; D is perhaps TRBD1 (5 bases). Trimming removed 2 bases at V and 3 bases at J, with 7 bases between. CDR3 length: 13 amino acids. Germline V gene lookup returns CDR1 MNHEY and CDR2 SVGAGI. CDR3 sequence: CASSYGGDTEAFF. CDR3 sequence (DNA): TGTGCCAGCAGTTACGGGGGGGACACTGAAGCTTTCTTT.

The chain carries TRBV5-6 and TRBJ1-2; 12 bases are a match to TRBD1. Germline assignment: CDR1 SGHDT and CDR2 YYEEEE. The V gene end was trimmed by 4 bases and the J gene end by 4 bases; junction bases not matched to a gene: 14. The CDR3 is 18 amino acids. This chain's CDR3 is CASSPSGQGALLGYGYTF. Written as DNA, the CDR3 is TGTGCCAGCAGCCCGTCGGGACAGGGGGCACTCTTGGGCTATGGCTACACCTTC. The variable domain in full, completed from reference TRBV5-6 and TRBJ1-2, reads DAGVTQSPTHLIKTRGQQVTLRCSPKSGHDTVSWYQQALGQGPQFIFQYYEEEERQRGNFPDRFSGHQFPNYSSELNVNALLLGDSALYLCASSPSGQGALLGYGYTFGSGTRLTVV.

V is TRBV11-1 and J is TRBJ2-5; 7 nucleotides agree with TRBD1. This CDR3 spans 15 amino acids. Germline CDR1 and CDR2: SGHAT and FQDESV (reference sequence). With 5 bases clipped from V and 4 bases from J, the junction kept 10 bases outside the gene matches. This CDR3 is CASSVIQGMGETQYF. In DNA, the CDR3 is TGTGCCAGCAGCGTAATACAGGGGATGGGAGAGACCCAGTACTTC.

This clonotype was found a few times. This rearrangement joins TRBV27 to TRBJ2-2; possible D gene TRBD1, 5 bases. This CDR3 region has 14 residues. The V end lost 2 bases, the J end lost 3 bases, and 7 bases lay between the germline ends. Germline V gene lookup returns CDR1 MNHEY and CDR2 SMNVEV (reference sequence). In nucleotides, the CDR3 is TGTGCCAGCAGTTTACCGACAGACACCGGGGAGCTGTTTTTT. Its translation: CASSLPTDTGELFF.

In its sample, this clonotype was seen many times. The chain joins TRBV12-3 or TRBV12-4 to TRBJ2-3, with D possibly being TRBD1 (5 bases). CDR3 length equals 15 residues. V dropped 6 bases and J dropped 0 bases, with 13 bases sitting between them. In DNA form, the CDR3 reads TGTGCCAGCAGCATAGGACACCCTAGCACAGATACGCAGTATTTT. Encoded protein: CASSIGHPSTDTQYF.

This clonotype was counted only a few times. The rearrangement uses TRBV5-6 and TRBJ2-7; 14 nucleotides match TRBD2. J lost 4 bases, V lost 4 bases, and 4 bases had no gene match. The CDR3 is made up of 15 amino acids. Per germline, CDR1 SGHDT and CDR2 YYEEEE. CDR3 nucleotides: TGTGCCAGCAGCCGTAGACTAGCGGGAGGGTACGAGCAGTACTTC. Its protein product is CASSRRLAGGYEQYF.

This clonotype was counted only a few times. The chain employs TRBV12-3 or TRBV12-4 and TRBJ1-1; TRBD1 is a possible D gene (6 bases). This CDR3 has 15 residues. Deletions cut 1 base from V and 5 bases from J, with 14 bases between. The CDR3 DNA reads as TGTGCCAGCAGTTTAGTGCAGGGGCTGTGGACTGAAGCTTTCTTT. Translated: CASSLVQGLWTEAFF.